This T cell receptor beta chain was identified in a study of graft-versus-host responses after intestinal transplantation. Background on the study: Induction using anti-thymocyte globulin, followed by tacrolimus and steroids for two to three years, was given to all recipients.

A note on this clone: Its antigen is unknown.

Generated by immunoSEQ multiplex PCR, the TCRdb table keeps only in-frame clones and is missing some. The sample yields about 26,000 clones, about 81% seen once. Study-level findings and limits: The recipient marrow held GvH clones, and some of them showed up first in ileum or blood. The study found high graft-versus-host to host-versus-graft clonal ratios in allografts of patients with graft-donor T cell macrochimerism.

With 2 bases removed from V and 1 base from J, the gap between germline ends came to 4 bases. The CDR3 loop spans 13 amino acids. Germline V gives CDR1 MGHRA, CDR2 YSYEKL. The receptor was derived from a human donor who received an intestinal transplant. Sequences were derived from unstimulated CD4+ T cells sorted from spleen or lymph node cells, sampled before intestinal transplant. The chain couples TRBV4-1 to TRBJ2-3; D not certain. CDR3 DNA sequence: TGCGCCAGCAGCCAACAGGGCACAGATACGCAGTATTTT. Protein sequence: CASSQQGTDTQYF.